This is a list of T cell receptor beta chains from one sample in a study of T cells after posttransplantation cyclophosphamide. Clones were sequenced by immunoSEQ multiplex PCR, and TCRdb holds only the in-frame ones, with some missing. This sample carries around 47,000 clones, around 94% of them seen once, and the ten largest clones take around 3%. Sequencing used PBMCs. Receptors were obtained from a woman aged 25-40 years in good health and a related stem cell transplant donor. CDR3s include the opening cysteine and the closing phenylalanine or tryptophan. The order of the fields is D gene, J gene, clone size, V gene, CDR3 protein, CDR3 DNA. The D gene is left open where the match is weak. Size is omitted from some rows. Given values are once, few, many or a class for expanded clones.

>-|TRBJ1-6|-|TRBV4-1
CASSQEWRLYNSPLHF
TGCGCCAGCAGCCAAGAATGGCGACTCTATAATTCACCCCTCCACTTT
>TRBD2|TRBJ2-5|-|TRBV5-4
CASSLGRRTSGQETQYF
TGTGCCAGCAGCTTGGGGCGGAGGACTAGCGGACAAGAGACCCAGTACTTC
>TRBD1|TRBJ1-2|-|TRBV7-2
CASSWTGYGYTF
TGTGCCAGCAGCTGGACAGGATATGGCTACACCTTC
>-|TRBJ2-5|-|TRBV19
CASRPQGSQETQYF
TGTGCCAGTAGGCCACAGGGAAGCCAAGAGACCCAGTACTTC
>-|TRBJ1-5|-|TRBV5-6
CASSRGGYSNQPQHF
TGTGCCAGCAGCCGGGGGGGATATAGCAATCAGCCCCAGCATTTT
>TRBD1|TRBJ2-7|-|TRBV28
CASRDDRVGEQYF
TGTGCCAGCAGGGATGACAGGGTCGGCGAGCAGTACTTC
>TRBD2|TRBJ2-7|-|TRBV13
CASSLRTSGGFEQYF
TGTGCCAGCAGCCTAAGGACTAGCGGGGGGTTCGAGCAGTACTTC
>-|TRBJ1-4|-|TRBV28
CASSLGQNNEKLFF
TGTGCCAGCAGTTTAGGTCAGAATAATGAAAAACTGTTTTTT
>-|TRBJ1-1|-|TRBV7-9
CASSLERGGPATEAFF
TGTGCCAGCAGCTTAGAGAGGGGGGGACCGGCCACTGAAGCTTTCTTT
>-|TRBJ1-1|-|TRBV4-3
CASSQGLQGTEAFF
TGCGCCAGCAGCCAAGGGTTACAGGGCACTGAAGCTTTCTTT
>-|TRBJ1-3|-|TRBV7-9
CASSPPGIGNTIYF
TGTGCCAGCAGCCCCCCAGGGATCGGAAACACCATATATTTT
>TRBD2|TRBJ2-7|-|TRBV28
CASSLFAGGAYEQYF
TGTGCCAGCAGTTTATTCGCGGGGGGAGCCTACGAGCAGTACTTC
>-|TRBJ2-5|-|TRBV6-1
CASSFTREETQYF
TGTGCCAGCAGTTTCACGCGCGAAGAGACCCAGTACTTC
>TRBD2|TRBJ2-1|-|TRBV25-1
CASSEVIGGFEFF
TGTGCCAGCAGTGAGGTTATCGGGGGGTTTGAGTTCTTC
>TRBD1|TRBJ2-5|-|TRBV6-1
CASSEAQGSWETQYF
TGTGCCAGCAGTGAGGCACAGGGGAGCTGGGAGACCCAGTACTTC
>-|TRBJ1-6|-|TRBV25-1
CASSELARGNSPLHF
TGTGCCAGCAGTGAATTAGCTAGGGGGAATTCACCCCTCCACTTT
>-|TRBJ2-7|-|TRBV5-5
CASSQTPAVRLNYEQYF
TGTGCCAGCAGCCAGACGCCAGCTGTCAGGTTAAACTACGAGCAGTACTTC
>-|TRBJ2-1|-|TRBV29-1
CSVERSYNEQFF
TGCAGCGTTGAACGCTCCTACAATGAGCAGTTCTTC
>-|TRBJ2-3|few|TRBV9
CASSVAPGEDTQYF
TGTGCCAGCAGCGTAGCTCCGGGGGAAGATACGCAGTATTTT
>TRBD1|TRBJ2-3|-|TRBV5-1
CASCRDRETDTQYF
TGCGCCAGCTGCCGGGACAGGGAAACAGATACGCAGTATTTT
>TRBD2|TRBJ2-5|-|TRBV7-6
CASSLGGSGGEETQYF
TGTGCCAGCAGCTTAGGAGGTAGCGGGGGGGAAGAGACCCAGTACTTC
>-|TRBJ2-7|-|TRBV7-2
CASRLDMHYEQYF
TGTGCCAGCAGATTGGACATGCACTACGAGCAGTACTTC
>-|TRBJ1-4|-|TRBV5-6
CASSFRGMDEKLFF
TGTGCCAGCAGCTTTAGGGGGATGGATGAAAAACTGTTTTTT
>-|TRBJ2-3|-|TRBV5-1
CASSLTGPPDTQYF
TGCGCCAGCAGCTTAACAGGGCCCCCAGATACGCAGTATTTT
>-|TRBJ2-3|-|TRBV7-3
CASSPSSSTDTQYF
TGTGCCAGCAGCCCCTCTTCTAGCACAGATACGCAGTATTTT
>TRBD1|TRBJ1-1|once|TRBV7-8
CASSGQGGAGSAFF
TGTGCCAGCAGCGGCCAGGGGGGCGCGGGGTCTGCTTTCTTT
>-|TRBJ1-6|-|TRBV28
CASSLGGAINSPLHF
TGTGCCAGCAGTTTGGGCGGGGCCATTAATTCACCCCTCCACTTT
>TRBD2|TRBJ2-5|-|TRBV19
CASSRNFRGGETQYF
TGTGCCAGTAGTAGAAACTTTCGGGGGGGGGAGACCCAGTACTTC
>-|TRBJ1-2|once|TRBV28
CASTVRTDYGYTF
TGTGCCAGCACCGTCAGGACAGATTATGGCTACACCTTC
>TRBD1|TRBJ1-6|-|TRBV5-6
CASSWAPGQAFSYNSPLHF
TGTGCCAGCAGCTGGGCCCCGGGACAGGCGTTCTCCTATAATTCACCCCTCCACTTT
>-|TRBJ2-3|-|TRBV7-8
CASSLRTWVPRGARDTQYF
TGTGCCAGCAGCTTAAGGACCTGGGTCCCTAGGGGTGCTAGGGATACGCAGTATTTT
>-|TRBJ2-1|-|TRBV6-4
CASSDGGAGHNEQFF
TGTGCCAGCAGTGACGGGGGCGCAGGCCACAATGAGCAGTTCTTC
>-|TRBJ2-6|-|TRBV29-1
CSVEETSSGANVLTF
TGCAGCGTTGAAGAGACAAGCTCTGGGGCCAACGTCCTGACTTTC
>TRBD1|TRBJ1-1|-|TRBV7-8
CASSFVGGQVNTEAFF
TGTGCCAGCAGCTTTGTGGGGGGACAGGTAAACACTGAAGCTTTCTTT
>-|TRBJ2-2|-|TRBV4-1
CASSQDSRVLGGELFF
TGCGCCAGCAGCCAAGATAGCCGGGTCTTAGGAGGGGAGCTGTTTTTT
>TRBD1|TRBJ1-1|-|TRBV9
CASSATGASTEAFF
TGTGCCAGCAGCGCGACAGGGGCGAGCACTGAAGCTTTCTTT
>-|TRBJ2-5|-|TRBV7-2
CASSYRLTQYF
TGTGCCAGCAGCTATCGCCTAACCCAGTACTTC
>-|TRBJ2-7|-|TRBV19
CASSIDLTYEQYF
TGTGCCAGTAGTATAGATTTGACATACGAGCAGTACTTC
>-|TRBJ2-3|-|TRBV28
CASTKELTDTQYF
TGTGCCAGCACAAAGGAGCTTACAGATACGCAGTATTTT
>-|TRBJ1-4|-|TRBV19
CASTRGSTNEKLFF
TGTGCCAGTACCCGGGGGTCAACTAATGAAAAACTGTTTTTT
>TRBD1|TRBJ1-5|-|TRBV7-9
CASSIGVGQGGNQPQHF
TGTGCCAGCAGCATTGGGGTTGGACAGGGAGGGAATCAGCCCCAGCATTTT
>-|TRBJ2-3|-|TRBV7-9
CASSLRDRTTDTQYF
TGTGCCAGCAGCCTGCGGGACCGTACAACAGATACGCAGTATTTT
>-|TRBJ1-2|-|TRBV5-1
CASSFQEGYGYTF
TGCGCCAGCAGTTTTCAAGAGGGCTATGGCTACACCTTC
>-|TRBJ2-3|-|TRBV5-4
CASSLERLDYTDTQYF
TGTGCCAGCAGCTTGGAAAGACTAGATTACACAGATACGCAGTATTTT
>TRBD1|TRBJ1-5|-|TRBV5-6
CASSFGTGGRQPQHF
TGTGCCAGCAGCTTCGGGACAGGGGGCCGCCAGCCCCAGCATTTT
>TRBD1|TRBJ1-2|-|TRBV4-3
CASSQDPAGGPYGYTF
TGCGCCAGCAGCCAAGATCCCGCAGGGGGTCCTTATGGCTACACCTTC
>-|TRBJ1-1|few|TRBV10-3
CAISSQGLNTEAFF
TGTGCCATCAGTTCACAGGGTTTGAACACTGAAGCTTTCTTT